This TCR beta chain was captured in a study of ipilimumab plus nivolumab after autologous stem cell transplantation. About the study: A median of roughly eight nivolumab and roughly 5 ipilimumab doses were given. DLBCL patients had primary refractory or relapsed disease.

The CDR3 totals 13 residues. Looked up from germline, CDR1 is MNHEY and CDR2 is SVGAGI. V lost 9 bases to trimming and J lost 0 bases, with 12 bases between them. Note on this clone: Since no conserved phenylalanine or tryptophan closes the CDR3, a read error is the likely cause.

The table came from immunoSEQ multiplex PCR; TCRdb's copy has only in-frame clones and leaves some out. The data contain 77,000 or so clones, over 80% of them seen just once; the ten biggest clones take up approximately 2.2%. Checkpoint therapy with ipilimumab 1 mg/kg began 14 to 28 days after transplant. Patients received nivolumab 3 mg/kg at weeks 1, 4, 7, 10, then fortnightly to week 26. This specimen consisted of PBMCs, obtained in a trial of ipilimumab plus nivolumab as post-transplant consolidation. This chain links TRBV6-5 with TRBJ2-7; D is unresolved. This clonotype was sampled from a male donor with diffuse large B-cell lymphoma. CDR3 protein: CASPPSSSYEQYL. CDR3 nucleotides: TGTGCCAGTCCCCCGAGCTCCTCCTACGAGCAGTACCTC.